A single sample is the source of the 26 T cell receptor beta chains below, sequenced in a study of T cells in tuberculosis. Assay: immunoSEQ multiplex PCR; the TCRdb copy retains only in-frame clones and omits some. The sample shows tens of thousands of clones, 90% to 95% of them seen only once. Sequencing was performed on PBMCs. These receptors originate from a donor under 30 with latent tuberculosis or without tuberculosis infection.

The chain combines TRBV5-6 with TRBJ1-2; D call uncertain. The CDR3 extends over 13 amino acids. Between the trimmed V and J ends, which lost 3 bases and 8 bases, there was a span of 14 bases. Per germline, CDR1 SGHDT and CDR2 YYEEEE. The CDR3 spells CASSSLGRGGYTF. CDR3 sequence (DNA): TGTGCCAGCAGCTCCCTTGGGAGAGGAGGCTACACCTTC.

This sequence joins TRBV19 and TRBJ2-3; D is ambiguous. Germline V gene lookup returns CDR1 LNHDA and CDR2 SQIVND (reference sequence). Trimming stripped 3 bases from V and 4 bases from J, with 20 bases between. The length of the CDR3 is 17 residues. The CDR3 loop reads CASSISSTSLKADTQYF. The CDR3 nucleotides read TGTGCCAGTAGTATTAGTTCGACAAGTCTTAAGGCAGATACGCAGTATTTT.

This rearrangement joins TRBV18 to TRBJ2-4; D possibly corresponds to TRBD2 (6 bases). CDR1 is KGHSH and CDR2 is LQKENI in the germline V gene. CDR3 length: 15 residues. With 0 bases removed from V and 1 base from J, the gap between germline ends came to 7 bases. The CDR3 DNA sequence: TGTGCCAGCTCACCACCGGAGGGGGCCAAAAACATTCAGTACTTC. Translation gives CASSPPEGAKNIQYF.

The chain recombines TRBV6-5 with TRBJ1-6, with D unclear. The CDR3 is 14 residues long. V was pared by 5 bases and J by 1 base, with 6 bases between. From germline, CDR1 is MNHEY and CDR2 SVGAGI. The CDR3 loop is CASSQLSYNSPLHF. Written as DNA, the CDR3 is TGTGCCAGCAGTCAGTTATCCTATAATTCACCCCTCCACTTT.

The J gene is TRBJ1-2, the V gene TRBV7-2, with D possibly being TRBD1 (6 bases). The CDR3 extends over 12 amino acids. V lost 2 bases and J lost 7, with 8 bases in between. Per the germline V gene, CDR1 is SGHTA and CDR2 is FQGNSA. CDR3 amino acids: CASSLRGSGYTF. Written as DNA, the CDR3 is TGTGCCAGCAGCTTAAGGGGGTCTGGCTACACCTTC.

The chain has TRBV19 and TRBJ2-1; tentative D call: TRBD2 (5 bases). Germline loops: CDR1 LNHDA, CDR2 SQIVND (reference sequence). The CDR3 length is 16 residues. With 2 bases removed from V and 2 bases from J, the gap between germline ends came to 13 bases. The CDR3 loop is CASSIFRRVAYNEQFF. DNA for the CDR3: TGTGCCAGTAGTATATTTCGGCGGGTCGCCTACAATGAGCAGTTCTTC.

The chain has TRBV6-4 and TRBJ2-3; 9 bases are a match to TRBD1. Germline loops: CDR1 MRHNA, CDR2 SNTAGT. The V segment lost 0 bases and the J segment 4 bases; nucleotides outside the gene matches: 2. The CDR3 is 15 residues long. This CDR3 is CASSDSTGGADTQYF. The CDR3 DNA reads as TGTGCCAGCAGTGACTCAACAGGGGGCGCAGATACGCAGTATTTT.

The chain links TRBV5-1 to TRBJ1-6; D remains unclear. Looked up from germline, CDR1 is SGHRS and CDR2 is YFSETQ. The CDR3 totals 14 residues. Trimming pared 0 bases from V and 10 bases from J, leaving 11 bases between. CDR3 nucleotide sequence: TGCGCCAGCAGCTTGGAAGGTTCTAGGTCACCCCTCCACTTT. Translated: CASSLEGSRSPLHF.

The genes are TRBV19 and TRBJ2-4; 8 bases are a match to TRBD1. The CDR3 spans 14 residues. Trimming cost V 7 bases and J 3 bases; bases outside gene matches: 5. In germline, CDR1 is LNHDA, CDR2 SQIVND (reference sequence). CDR3 residues: CASKIQGDKNIQYF. CDR3 bases: TGTGCCAGTAAGATACAGGGGGACAAAAACATTCAGTACTTC. Full variable domain (rest looked up from reference TRBV19 and TRBJ2-4): DGGITQSPKYLFRKEGQNVTLSCEQNLNHDAMYWYRQDPGQGLRLIYYSQIVNDFQKGDIAEGYSVSREKKESFPLTVTSAQKNPTAFYLCASKIQGDKNIQYFGAGTRLSVL.

This sequence joins TRBV15 and TRBJ1-1; D is unclear. Trimming took off 1 base at V and 0 bases at J, with 18 bases between the two ends. This CDR3 has 18 residues. The V gene's germline CDR1 is LNHNV and CDR2 YYDKDF (reference sequence). The CDR3 region is CATSRVGLFITMNTEAFF. The DNA of the CDR3 is TGTGCCACCAGCAGAGTCGGACTCTTCATCACTATGAACACTGAAGCTTTCTTT.

The rearrangement joins TRBV5-1 to TRBJ1-1; D unresolved. V lost 1 base, J lost 7 bases, and 11 bases lay in between. This CDR3 comprises 13 residues. The germline V gene has CDR1 SGHRS and CDR2 YFSETQ. The CDR3 nucleotides read TGCGCCAGCAGCTTGCTGAGCGAGGGTGAAGCTTTCTTT. It encodes CASSLLSEGEAFF. The whole variable domain, filled in from reference TRBV5-1 and TRBJ1-1, reads KAGVTQTPRYLIKTRGQQVTLSCSPISGHRSVSWYQQTPGQGLQFLFEYFSETQRNKGNFPGRFSGRQFSNSRSEMNVSTLELGDSALYLCASSLLSEGEAFFGQGTRLTVV.

V usage is TRBV18 and J usage is TRBJ2-7; 7 nucleotides agree with TRBD1. The CDR3 length is 13 residues. The germline V gene encodes CDR1 KGHSH and CDR2 LQKENI. Unmatched junction bases numbered 5, after V lost 6 bases and J lost 3 bases. The CDR3: CASSRDSNYEQYF. The CDR3 nucleotides are TGTGCCAGCTCTCGGGACAGCAACTACGAGCAGTACTTC.

The V call is TRBV7-9, the J call TRBJ2-7, with 11 bases lining up with TRBD2. V was pared by 1 base and J by 0 bases, with 11 bases of the junction left unmatched. The CDR3 is made up of 19 amino acids. Germline CDR1 SEHNR, CDR2 FQNEAQ (reference sequence). CDR3 protein: CASSLGVLAGVGVSYEQYF. The CDR3 DNA reads as TGTGCCAGCAGCTTAGGGGTACTAGCGGGAGTAGGGGTCTCCTACGAGCAGTACTTC.

In nucleotides, the CDR3 is TGTGCCAGCAGCCCCCCAGAGGACACTGAAGCTTTCTTT. Translated: CASSPPEDTEAFF. The gene calls are TRBV5-4 and TRBJ1-1; D is undetermined. V was shortened by 4 bases and J by 3 bases, with 10 bases between the two germline ends. The CDR3 covers 13 residues. CDR1 is SGHNT, CDR2 YYREEE, per germline (reference sequence).

The V call is TRBV6-1, the J call TRBJ1-2; tentatively, D is TRBD1 (5 bases). Germline lookup yields CDR1 MNHNS and CDR2 SASEGT. The length of the CDR3 is 13 residues. Deletions cut 11 bases from V and 0 bases from J, with 13 bases between. Here the CDR3 DNA reads TGTGCCCGTTCAACAGGCACTAACTATGGCTACACCTTC. Its translation: CARSTGTNYGYTF.

The chain links TRBV6-1 to TRBJ1-1; TRBD1 matches 8 bases. The CDR3 has 15 amino acids. Germline loops: CDR1 MNHNS, CDR2 SASEGT. Trimming cost V 6 bases and J 7 bases; bases outside gene matches: 13. The CDR3, as DNA: TGTGCCAGCAGCCCTAATACAGGGGGTAAGGATGAAGCTTTCTTT. Translated: CASSPNTGGKDEAFF.

V and J are TRBV27 and TRBJ1-5, with a weak D call TRBD1 (6 bases). Trimming left V 5 bases short and J 0 bases short, with 20 bases between. The CDR3 has 18 residues. The germline V gene encodes CDR1 MNHEY and CDR2 SMNVEV (reference sequence). The CDR3 DNA is TGTGCCAGCAGTCTCTCCGGACAGCCCTACTATAGCAATCAGCCCCAGCATTTT. It codes for CASSLSGQPYYSNQPQHF.

The chain links TRBV6-5 to TRBJ2-1, with TRBD2 identical over 7 bases. Germline lookup yields CDR1 MNHEY and CDR2 SVGAGI. The CDR3 totals 15 residues. The V segment lost 5 bases and the J segment 8 bases; nucleotides outside the gene matches: 12. The CDR3 sequence is CASSPGEGFRDEQFF. The DNA for the CDR3 is TGTGCCAGCAGTCCGGGGGAGGGTTTCCGGGATGAGCAGTTCTTC.

The rearrangement links TRBV6-5 to TRBJ2-1, with D possibly TRBD1 on 5 matching bases. Germline CDR1 reads MNHEY; CDR2 reads SVGAGI. This CDR3 spans 16 amino acids. V lost 4 bases to trimming and J lost 2 bases, with 15 bases between them. This chain's CDR3 is CASSFLTGEAYNEQFF. The CDR3 coding sequence is TGTGCCAGCAGTTTCTTAACAGGCGAAGCCTACAATGAGCAGTTCTTC.

V gene TRBV18 combines with J gene TRBJ1-5, with TRBD1 as a possible D gene (6 bases). The ends were cut back, 0 bases at V and 7 bases at J, with 13 bases in the middle. Germline V CDR1 and CDR2: KGHSH, LQKENI. The CDR3 has 15 amino acids. In nucleotides, the CDR3 is TGTGCCAGCTCACCACCGGGAGGGGGGAAGCAGCCCCAGCATTTT. Protein sequence: CASSPPGGGKQPQHF.

Comment on this clone: One end of the junction fails to match germline, which may point to a read error. The chain is built from TRBV5-1 and TRBJ1-4; unclear D gene. The CDR3 has 13 amino acids. Germline CDR1 is SGHRS and CDR2 is YFSETQ. CDR3 loop: CASAISPNEKLFF. Written as DNA, the CDR3 is TGCGCCAGCGCGATCTCCCCTAATGAGAAACTGTTTTTT.

The chain couples TRBV10-2 to TRBJ1-2; a possible D gene is TRBD1 (6 bases). Trimming stripped 0 bases from V and 6 bases from J, with 17 bases between. This CDR3 spans 16 amino acids. Per germline, CDR1 WSHSY and CDR2 SAAADI. CDR3 protein: CASSESTSSGDDGYTF. The CDR3 DNA is TGCGCCAGCAGTGAGTCGACGTCTTCAGGGGACGATGGCTACACCTTC.

The chain recombines TRBV7-8 with TRBJ1-6; tentatively, D is TRBD1 (5 bases). Per the germline V gene, CDR1 is SGHVS and CDR2 is FQNEAQ. This CDR3 is 16 amino acids long. V shed 2 bases and J shed 5 bases, with 13 bases lying between them. For the CDR3, the DNA is TGTGCCAGCAGCTTACATTCGGCAGGGAATAATTCACCCCTCCACTTT. This codes for CASSLHSAGNNSPLHF.

The rearrangement links TRBV5-1 to TRBJ1-2, with no clear D. This CDR3 has 12 residues. V shed 4 bases and J shed 0 bases, with 4 bases lying between them. Per the germline V gene, CDR1 is SGHRS and CDR2 is YFSETQ. CDR3 amino acids: CASSPTNYGYTF. The CDR3, as DNA: TGCGCCAGCAGCCCCACTAACTATGGCTACACCTTC.

This chain connects TRBV30 to TRBJ2-2; D may be TRBD2 (6 bases). Germline V CDR1 and CDR2: GTSNPN, SVGIG (reference sequence). This CDR3 comprises 14 residues. Deletions cut 2 bases from V and 7 bases from J, with 14 bases between. Written as DNA, the CDR3 is TGTGCCTGGAGTCGGAGGGAATTTGGCGGGGAGCTGTTTTTT. Protein product: CAWSRREFGGELFF.

The rearrangement links TRBV19 to TRBJ2-1; 7 bases are shared with TRBD1. Germline CDR1 LNHDA, CDR2 SQIVND (reference sequence). V shed 5 bases, J shed 9 bases, and the junction held 7 bases outside the gene matches. The CDR3 covers 13 residues. CDR3 protein: CASSWKQGSEQFF. The CDR3 DNA reads as TGTGCCAGTAGTTGGAAACAGGGGAGTGAGCAGTTCTTC.